This passage covers 7 T cell receptor beta chains from one sample sequenced in a study of tumor and adjacent non-tumor tissue in lung cancer (dated by TCRdb to about 2018). Bulk unsorted tissue served as the source for RNA extraction, and RNA quality was assessed using a NanoDrop ND-1000 and an Agilent 2100. The library was produced with multiplex PCR. Sequencing instrument: Illumina HiSeq 2500. TCRbeta libraries were built by three rounds of nested PCR using primers (Table S4), following protocols modified from ARM-PCR. Using fastp trimming at Q25 and MiXCR clonotype assembly, TCRdb reanalyzed the public sequencing data and kept in-frame beta chains. Rows are combined by CDR3 protein, so each entry shows the most common genes and DNA. For this sample the table gives some 80,000 distinct CDR3 sequences, of which 72% were detected only once. Approximately 10% of the sample is held by the ten biggest clonotypes.

Sequenced material: lung tumor tissue. The receptor source for this set is a woman aged 40 to 55 with non-small cell lung cancer.

The chain has TRBV20-1 and TRBJ1-1, with D possibly being TRBD1 (5 bases). This CDR3 is 11 amino acids long. Germline V CDR1 and CDR2: DFQATT, SNEGSKA (reference sequence). CDR3 sequence reads: CNATEGIEAFF. In nucleotides, the CDR3 is TGCAATGCGACGGAGGGGATTGAAGCTTTCTTT.

Of note for this clonotype: At one end, the junction sequence differs from germline, possibly due to a read error. The chain uses TRBV29-1 and TRBJ2-3, with TRBD1 as a possible D gene (5 bases). The CDR3 spans 13 residues. Germline assignment: CDR1 SQVTM and CDR2 ANQGSEA. CDR3 sequence reads: CSGQGMTTNTQYF. The CDR3 DNA is TGCAGTGGACAAGGGATGACCACAAATACGCAGTATTTT.

Of note for this clonotype: This may stem from a read error, because a much larger clone lies one nucleotide away. The chain has TRBV20-1 and TRBJ2-3, with 10 bases identical to TRBD2. Trimming removed 4 bases from V and 2 bases from J; junction bases left unmatched: 6. The CDR3 totals 15 residues. Germline CDR1 is DFQATT and CDR2 is SNEGSKA (reference sequence). CDR3 region: CSANIAGGPTDTQYF. CDR3 in DNA: TGCAGTGCTAACATAGCGGGAGGCCCCACAGATACGCAGTATTTT.

As for this clonotype: Just one base apart from a much larger clone, this may be a read error. This chain connects TRBV20-1 to TRBJ2-2; D is ambiguous. This CDR3 is 14 amino acids long. The germline gives CDR1 DFQATT, CDR2 SNEGSKA (reference sequence). The CDR3 DNA follows: TGCAGTGCTCGTGCCATGGGAAACATCGGGGAGCTGTTTTTT. Encoded protein: CSARAMGNIGELFF.

The chain employs TRBV11-1 and TRBJ1-1; 9 bases are shared with TRBD1. The CDR3 loop spans 15 amino acids. Unmatched junction bases numbered 14, after V lost 6 bases and J lost 9 bases. From germline, CDR1 is SGHAT and CDR2 FQDESV (reference sequence). The CDR3 region has the DNA TGTGCCAGCAGTCTCGCGGGACAGGGAATTACTAAAGCTTTCTTT. It encodes CASSLAGQGITKAFF.

Points on this clonotype: This may come from a read error, since a much larger clone is one base off. V gene TRBV4-1 combines with J gene TRBJ2-5, with D possibly being TRBD2 (5 bases). The germline gives CDR1 MGHRA, CDR2 YSYEKL. The CDR3 has 15 amino acids. V was pared by 2 bases and J by 4 bases, with 14 bases between. The CDR3 bases are TGCGCCAGCAGCCAAAGGGTTAGCGAGGGAGAGACCCAGTACTTC. Translating gives CASSQRVSEGETQYF.

In regard to this clonotype: Germline is not matched at one junction end, which may reflect a read error. This chain uses TRBV11-2 with TRBJ2-5, with 7 positions matching TRBD1. The CDR3 has 14 residues. Germline-derived CDR1 and CDR2 are SGHAT and FQNNGV. CDR3 region: CARSRSRGLETQYF. In DNA form, the CDR3 reads TGTGCCAGGAGCAGGAGCAGGGGGTTAGAGACCCAATACTTC.